This TCR beta chain appears in the sequencing data of a study of graft-versus-host responses after intestinal transplantation. Across the study: Transplants were multivisceral, liver-intestinal, or isolated intestinal.

Comment on this clone: What it binds is not known.

Sequencing used immunoSEQ multiplex PCR; TCRdb keeps in-frame clones, though not all of them. The sample holds 95,000 to 130,000 clones; about nine tenths are singletons and the top ten take around 0.2%. General study results and limits: Allograft graft-versus-host to host-versus-graft clonal ratios ran high in patients with graft-donor T cell macrochimerism.

The sequencing used unstimulated CD4+ T cells sorted from spleen or lymph node cells, collected before intestinal transplant. The clonotype originates from a human donor who received an intestinal transplant.

The CDR3 DNA follows: TGCGCCAGCAGCCGGGGGACAGGGGACACCGGGGAGCTGTTTTTT. It codes for CASSRGTGDTGELFF. The rearrangement joins TRBV4-3 to TRBJ2-2; 10 nucleotides line up with TRBD1. V dropped 4 bases and J dropped 3; count of bases not matched to a gene: 2. The CDR3 totals 15 residues. Germline values: CDR1 LGHNA, CDR2 YSLEER.